Shown below are 30 T cell receptor beta chains from a single sample sequenced in a study of T cells in localized non-small cell lung cancer. This table comes from immunoSEQ multiplex PCR, and its TCRdb copy is limited to in-frame clones, with some not included. The sample consists of about 53,000 clones, approximately 80% of them appearing once. Sequencing used peripheral blood mononuclear cells, obtained before any cancer treatment. The receptors come from a man aged 40-75 years with stage III lung adenocarcinoma.

The chain recombines TRBV5-1 with TRBJ1-1, with 8 positions matching TRBD1. V gave up 1 base and J gave up 4 bases; unmatched junction bases: 9. CDR1 is SGHRS and CDR2 is YFSETQ in the germline V gene. This CDR3 is built from 16 residues. The CDR3 loop reads CASSLQGADRTTEAFF. In nucleotides, the CDR3 is TGCGCCAGCAGCTTGCAGGGGGCGGACAGGACCACTGAAGCTTTCTTT.

The chain has TRBV4-3 and TRBJ1-1, with TRBD1 as a possible D gene (5 bases). CDR3 length equals 14 residues. Per germline, CDR1 LGHNA and CDR2 YSLEER. Trimming pared 0 bases from V and 4 bases from J, leaving 9 bases between. The CDR3 sequence: CASSQDRGATEAFF. CDR3 nucleotide sequence: TGCGCCAGCAGCCAAGATAGGGGTGCCACTGAAGCTTTCTTT.

The chain carries TRBV7-9 and TRBJ2-2; TRBD2 aligns across 8 bases. Unmatched junction bases numbered 5, after V lost 5 bases and J lost 0 bases. Germline V gene lookup returns CDR1 SEHNR and CDR2 FQNEAQ (reference sequence). CDR3 length: 16 amino acids. CDR3: CASSRTSGANTGELFF. The CDR3 DNA follows: TGTGCCAGCAGCAGAACTAGCGGAGCGAACACCGGGGAGCTGTTTTTT.

Points on this clone: In the same sample, other DNA sequences code for this CDR3. The V and J genes are TRBV6-5 and TRBJ2-3; D unclear. V was shortened by 0 bases and J by 0 bases, with 7 bases between the two germline ends. Germline V gene lookup returns CDR1 MNHEY and CDR2 SVGAGI. The CDR3 runs to 15 residues. The CDR3 nucleotides read TGTGCCAGCAGTTACTCGGGTCTTAGCACAGATACGCAGTATTTT. Its protein product is CASSYSGLSTDTQYF.

V is TRBV7-9 and J is TRBJ1-1, with a weak D call TRBD1 (6 bases). Germline CDR1 SEHNR, CDR2 FQNEAQ (reference sequence). The CDR3 loop spans 12 amino acids. Trimming pared 5 bases from V and 8 bases from J, leaving 12 bases between. CDR3 loop: CASSLRTAEAFF. CDR3 nucleotide sequence: TGTGCCAGCAGCCTTAGGACAGCAGAAGCTTTCTTT.

This clone was counted only a few times. The chain uses TRBV5-6 and TRBJ1-5, with D maybe TRBD1 (6 bases). Germline CDR1 SGHDT, CDR2 YYEEEE. V was pared by 5 bases and J by 6 bases, with 15 bases between. The CDR3 sequence is 14 residues long. CDR3 sequence reads: CASSIQGSGQPQHF. CDR3 DNA: TGTGCCAGCAGTATACAGGGCTCGGGTCAGCCCCAGCATTTT.

The chain uses TRBV11-1 and TRBJ2-1, with D uncertain. Germline V CDR1 and CDR2: SGHAT, FQDESV (reference sequence). CDR3 length equals 13 residues. V dropped 2 bases and J dropped 5 bases, with 7 bases sitting between them. The CDR3 loop reads CASSLMRHNEQFF. CDR3 DNA: TGTGCCAGCAGCTTAATGAGGCACAATGAGCAGTTCTTC.

This chain joins TRBV9 and TRBJ1-4; D is undetermined. This CDR3 spans 14 amino acids. Trimming took off 5 bases at V and 4 bases at J, with 12 bases between the two ends. Per germline, CDR1 SGDLS and CDR2 YYNGEE. DNA of the CDR3: TGTGCCAGCAGTGACTGGCCATTTAATGAAAAACTGTTTTTT. This gives the protein CASSDWPFNEKLFF.

V usage is TRBV5-1 and J usage is TRBJ1-3; 8 bases line up with TRBD1. The V segment lost 3 bases and the J segment 2 bases; nucleotides outside the gene matches: 4. Looked up from germline, CDR1 is SGHRS and CDR2 is YFSETQ. The CDR3 runs to 15 residues. The CDR3 sequence: CASSSGQGAGNTIYF. CDR3 DNA: TGCGCCAGCAGCTCAGGACAGGGCGCTGGAAACACCATATATTTT.

The chain couples TRBV5-1 to TRBJ2-5, with a tentative D call TRBD2 (5 bases). The V and J ends lost 2 bases and 5 bases respectively, with 10 bases between them. Germline CDR1 is SGHRS and CDR2 is YFSETQ. CDR3 length equals 13 residues. The CDR3 sequence: CASSLTGIETQYF. The DNA for the CDR3 is TGCGCCAGCAGCTTAACCGGGATTGAGACCCAGTACTTC.

This sequence joins TRBV21-1 and TRBJ1-5; the table names TRBD1, a call not compared with the DNA. TRBV21-1 is a pseudogene. The CDR3 consists of 14 residues. The CDR3 spells CASSKRQGREPQHF. CDR3 sequence (DNA): TGTGCCAGCAGCAAAAGACAGGGGAGAGAGCCCCAGCATTTT.

The chain has TRBV7-3 and TRBJ2-3; no reliable D call. The CDR3 covers 13 residues. The V gene lost 4 bases and the J gene lost 0 bases, with 5 bases spanning the gap. CDR1 is SGHTA, CDR2 FQGTGA, per germline. The CDR3 nucleotides read TGTGCCAGCAGCTCCCCTAGCACAGATACGCAGTATTTT. It encodes CASSSPSTDTQYF. The full variable domain, its missing parts supplied by reference TRBV7-3 and TRBJ2-3, is GAGVSQTPSNKVTEKGKYVELRCDPISGHTALYWYRQSLGQGPEFLIYFQGTGAADDSGLPNDRFFAVRPEGSVSTLKIQRTERGDSAVYLCASSSPSTDTQYFGPGTRLTVL.

V gene TRBV15 combines with J gene TRBJ2-7, with TRBD1 identical over 8 bases. V gave up 3 bases and J gave up 8 bases; unmatched junction bases: 9. The germline CDR1 and CDR2 sequences are LNHNV and YYDKDF (reference sequence). CDR3 size: 14 residues. CDR3 sequence: CATSSGTGPYQQYF. CDR3 in DNA: TGTGCCACCAGCAGCGGGACAGGACCTTATCAGCAGTACTTC.

This chain uses TRBV5-1 with TRBJ1-1; D is possibly TRBD1 (5 bases). The CDR3 totals 13 residues. V dropped 3 bases and J dropped 4 bases, with 10 bases sitting between them. Germline V gene lookup returns CDR1 SGHRS and CDR2 YFSETQ. The CDR3, as DNA: TGCGCCAGCAGCTCCCTCGGGGGCACTGAAGCTTTCTTT. Its translation: CASSSLGGTEAFF.

V is TRBV11-1 and J is TRBJ1-4; D remains unclear. The ends were cut back, 4 bases at V and 5 bases at J, with 8 bases in the middle. The length of the CDR3 is 13 residues. The germline V gene has CDR1 SGHAT and CDR2 FQDESV (reference sequence). CDR3 DNA sequence: TGTGCCAGCAGCTCGGACTGGAATGAAAAACTGTTTTTT. It encodes CASSSDWNEKLFF. Supplemented by reference TRBV11-1 and TRBJ1-4, the full variable domain reads EAEVAQSPRYKITEKSQAVAFWCDPISGHATLYWYRQILGQGPELLVQFQDESVVDDSQLPKDRFSAERLKGVDSTLKIQPAELGDSAMYLCASSSDWNEKLFFGSGTQLSVL.

This clone appeared once. The rearrangement links TRBV19 to TRBJ1-4; D remains ambiguous. CDR1 LNHDA and CDR2 SQIVND come from the germline V gene (reference sequence). The V gene lost 5 bases and the J gene lost 0 bases, with 10 bases spanning the gap. The CDR3 contains 15 residues. Here the CDR3 reads CASSPSGATNEKLFF. CDR3 DNA sequence: TGTGCCAGTAGTCCTTCGGGAGCAACTAATGAAAAACTGTTTTTT.

The chain joins TRBV5-6 to TRBJ1-4, with 7 positions matching TRBD1. CDR1 is SGHDT, CDR2 YYEEEE, per germline. This CDR3 has 14 amino acids. V shed 0 bases, J shed 7 bases, and the junction held 3 bases outside the gene matches. As DNA, the CDR3 is TGTGCCAGCAGCTTGGGACAGGGTGGTGAAAAACTGTTTTTT. It specifies CASSLGQGGEKLFF. Full variable domain (remainder filled in from reference TRBV5-6 and TRBJ1-4): DAGVTQSPTHLIKTRGQQVTLRCSPKSGHDTVSWYQQALGQGPQFIFQYYEEEERQRGNFPDRFSGHQFPNYSSELNVNALLLGDSALYLCASSLGQGGEKLFFGSGTQLSVL.

This clone is labeled medium-sized (0.01 to 0.1%). The genes are TRBV5-4 and TRBJ2-4; D gene uncertain. V shed 4 bases and J shed 4 bases, with 15 bases lying between them. CDR1 and CDR2 from the germline V gene are SGHNT and YYREEE (reference sequence). The CDR3 sequence is 15 residues long. The CDR3 is CASSALEMGKNIQYF. The CDR3 DNA follows: TGTGCCAGCAGCGCCCTGGAAATGGGGAAAAACATTCAGTACTTC. Together with reference TRBV5-4 and TRBJ2-4, the CDR3 gives the full variable domain: ETGVTQSPTHLIKTRGQQVTLRCSSQSGHNTVSWYQQALGQGPQFIFQYYREEENGRGNFPPRFSGLQFPNYSSELNVNALELDDSALYLCASSALEMGKNIQYFGAGTRLSVL.

The J gene is TRBJ2-3, the V gene TRBV19, with D hard to call. Trimming cost V 7 bases and J 2 bases, with 10 bases left between them. The CDR3 covers 13 residues. The germline V gene encodes CDR1 LNHDA and CDR2 SQIVND (reference sequence). The CDR3 region is CASTHRDTDTQYF. The CDR3 DNA sequence: TGTGCCAGTACCCACAGAGACACAGATACGCAGTATTTT.

V usage is TRBV29-1 and J usage is TRBJ1-2, with D possibly being TRBD1 (5 bases). Germline V gene sequence: CDR1 SQVTM, CDR2 ANQGSEA. This CDR3 is built from 12 residues. Trimming left V 2 bases short and J 6 bases short, with 10 bases between. The CDR3 reads CSVESGSHGYTF. The CDR3 nucleotides read TGCAGCGTTGAATCAGGGTCGCATGGCTACACCTTC.

J is TRBJ1-2 and V is TRBV7-9; 9 bases align to TRBD1. Germline assignment: CDR1 SEHNR and CDR2 FQNEAQ (reference sequence). The junction had 4 bases not matched to a gene; V was cut back by 5 bases and J by 3 bases. The CDR3 contains 14 residues. CDR3 in amino acids: CASSPGQGDYGYTF. In DNA, the CDR3 is TGTGCCAGCAGCCCGGGACAGGGAGACTATGGCTACACCTTC.

The gene calls are TRBV7-2 and TRBJ2-7, with 10 bases fitting TRBD2. Trimming cost V 4 bases and J 6 bases; bases outside gene matches: 12. In germline, CDR1 is SGHTA, CDR2 FQGNSA. The CDR3 length is 16 residues. This chain's CDR3 is CASSSRKAGGTGEQYF. The CDR3 nucleotides read TGTGCCAGCAGCTCCAGAAAAGCGGGAGGGACGGGCGAGCAGTACTTC.

V is TRBV12-2 and J is TRBJ1-2. TRBV12-2 is a known pseudogene. The CDR3 spans 16 residues. The CDR3 spells CASRLARGRAGYGYTF. As DNA, the CDR3 is TGTGCAAGTCGCTTAGCGAGGGGACGGGCTGGCTATGGCTACACCTTC.

The chain has TRBV2 and TRBJ2-1; D is perhaps TRBD1 or TRBD2 (5 bases each). Germline CDR1 and CDR2: SNHLY and FYNNEI. This CDR3 has 14 residues. Trimming took 6 bases from V and 0 from J, leaving 9 bases between them. CDR3 loop: CASRPGPSYNEQFF. DNA of the CDR3: TGTGCCAGCAGACCGGGACCCTCCTACAATGAGCAGTTCTTC.

In this sample, this clone turned up once. The gene calls are TRBV18 and TRBJ1-3; possibly TRBD1 for D (5 bases). The length of the CDR3 is 15 residues. V was shortened by 0 bases and J by 1 base, with 7 bases between the two germline ends. Germline V CDR1 and CDR2: KGHSH, LQKENI. The CDR3 reads CASSPPGVSGNTIYF. The CDR3 DNA sequence: TGTGCCAGCTCACCACCGGGGGTTTCTGGAAACACCATATATTTT.

This sequence joins TRBV10-3 and TRBJ1-1; D uncertain. V was clipped by 2 bases and J by 2 bases, with 6 bases between them. The CDR3 consists of 13 residues. Germline V gene sequence: CDR1 ENHRY, CDR2 SYGVKD. This CDR3 is CAISEVSNTEAFF. The CDR3 coding sequence is TGTGCCATCAGTGAGGTGTCCAACACTGAAGCTTTCTTT.

The chain carries TRBV19 and TRBJ1-5; a weak D match, TRBD1 (5 bases). The ends were cut back, 6 bases at V and 0 bases at J, with 18 bases in the middle. CDR1 LNHDA and CDR2 SQIVND come from the germline V gene (reference sequence). There are 17 residues in the CDR3. CDR3 nucleotides: TGTGCCAGTAGCCGGGACGGACCCTTTAATAGCAATCAGCCCCAGCATTTT. Its protein is CASSRDGPFNSNQPQHF.

The rearrangement links TRBV29-1 to TRBJ1-2; TRBD1 matches 10 bases. Germline CDR1 reads SQVTM; CDR2 reads ANQGSEA. The CDR3 covers 12 residues. V was pared by 3 bases and J by 8 bases, with 3 bases of the junction left unmatched. The CDR3 spells CSVEGTGDGYTF. CDR3 sequence (DNA): TGCAGCGTTGAGGGGACAGGGGACGGCTACACCTTC.

The chain recombines TRBV5-5 with TRBJ1-1; 7 bases are shared with TRBD1. This CDR3 contains 12 residues. V lost 6 bases and J lost 7; bases outside the gene matches: 6. Germline lookup yields CDR1 SGHKS and CDR2 YYEKEE (reference sequence). The CDR3 DNA is TGTGCCAGCACGGGACAGACCATTGAAGCTTTCTTT. Translated: CASTGQTIEAFF.

The chain recombines TRBV7-9 with TRBJ2-7; the D is unclear. Germline values: CDR1 SEHNR, CDR2 FQNEAQ (reference sequence). Trimming pared 5 bases from V and 6 bases from J, leaving 17 bases between. CDR3 length: 14 residues. CDR3 sequence reads: CASSPPIKRGEQYF. The CDR3 nucleotides are TGTGCCAGCAGCCCCCCGATTAAGCGTGGCGAGCAGTACTTC.